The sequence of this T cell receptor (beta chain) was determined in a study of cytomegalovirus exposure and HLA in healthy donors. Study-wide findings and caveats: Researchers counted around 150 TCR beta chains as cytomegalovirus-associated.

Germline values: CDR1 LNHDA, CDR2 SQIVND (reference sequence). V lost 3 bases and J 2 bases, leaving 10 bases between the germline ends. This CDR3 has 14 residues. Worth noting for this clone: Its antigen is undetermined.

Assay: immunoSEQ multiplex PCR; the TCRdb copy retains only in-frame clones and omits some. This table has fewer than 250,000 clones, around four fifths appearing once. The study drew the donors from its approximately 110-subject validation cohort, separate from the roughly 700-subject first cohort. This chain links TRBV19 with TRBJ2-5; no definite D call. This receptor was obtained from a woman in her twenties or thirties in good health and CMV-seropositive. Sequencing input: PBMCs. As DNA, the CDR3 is TGTGCCAGTAGTATTCAGTCTAGACAAGAGACCCAGTACTTC. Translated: CASSIQSRQETQYF. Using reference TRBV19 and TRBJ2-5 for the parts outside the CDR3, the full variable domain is DGGITQSPKYLFRKEGQNVTLSCEQNLNHDAMYWYRQDPGQGLRLIYYSQIVNDFQKGDIAEGYSVSREKKESFPLTVTSAQKNPTAFYLCASSIQSRQETQYFGPGTRLLVL.